This T cell receptor (beta chain) originates from a study of blood T cell repertoires in COVID-19. About the study: T cells, B-cell-depleted T cells, or PBMCs provided the cDNA or gDNA that served as material.

Original processing methods: Estimation of nucleated cell counts was performed using reference gene primer amplification. Profiling relied on immunoSEQ multiplex PCR, and the TCRdb table lists in-frame clones only, not all of them. The V and J calls and clone size were taken over from that table, and D and trimming were inferred from the DNA. The table lists about 200,000 clones, 60% to 85% of them singletons. V lost 10 bases and J 2 bases, leaving 18 bases between the germline ends. CDR1 LNHDA and CDR2 SQIVND come from the germline V gene (reference sequence). CDR3 length: 14 amino acids. This rearrangement joins TRBV19 to TRBJ2-7; the D gene is possibly TRBD1 (6 bases). This TCR was recovered from a woman between 65 and 79 years old with acute or convalescent COVID-19. The sample comprised peripheral blood. In nucleotides, the CDR3 is TGTGCCACCTCCGTCTTCGGGACAACCTACGAGCAGTACTTC. Translated: CATSVFGTTYEQYF.